This T cell receptor beta chain was sequenced during a study of blood T cell repertoires in COVID-19. Overall study: The study drew acute and convalescent COVID-19 samples from the United States, Italy and Spain. T cells, B-cell-depleted T cells, or PBMCs provided the cDNA or gDNA that served as material.

Germline CDR1 SGDLS, CDR2 YYNGEE. V shed 3 bases and J 5 bases; nucleotides not matched to a gene: 4. This CDR3 is 14 amino acids long. Per the study methods: Scientists estimated how many nucleated cells there were by amplifying reference gene primers. The assay was immunoSEQ multiplex PCR, and TCRdb's table has in-frame clones only and misses some. The DNA gave D and trimming, while V, J and clone size come from that table. The repertoire has 200,000 to 300,000 clones, 86% of them found once; the top ten carry less than 4%. This clonotype was sampled from a woman aged 40 to 55 with acute COVID-19. Sequencing was performed on PBMCs or T cells enriched from blood (not recorded which). The chain links TRBV9 to TRBJ2-5, with 10 bases matching TRBD2. CDR3 DNA sequence: TGTGCCAGCAGCGGGGGACTAGCGTTTGAGACCCAGTACTTC. Its protein product is CASSGGLAFETQYF.